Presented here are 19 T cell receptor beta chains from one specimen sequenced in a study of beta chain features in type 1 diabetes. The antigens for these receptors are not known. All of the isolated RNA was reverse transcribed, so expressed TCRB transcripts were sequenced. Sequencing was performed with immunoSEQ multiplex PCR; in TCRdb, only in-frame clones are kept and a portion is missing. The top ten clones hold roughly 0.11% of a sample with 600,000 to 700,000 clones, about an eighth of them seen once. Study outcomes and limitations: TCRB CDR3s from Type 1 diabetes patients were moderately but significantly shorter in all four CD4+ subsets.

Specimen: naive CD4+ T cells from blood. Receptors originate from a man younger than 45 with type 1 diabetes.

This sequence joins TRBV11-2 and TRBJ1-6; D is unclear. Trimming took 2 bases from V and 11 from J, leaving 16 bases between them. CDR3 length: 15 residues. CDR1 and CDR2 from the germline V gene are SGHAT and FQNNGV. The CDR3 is CASSLKGLTRPPLHF. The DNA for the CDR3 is TGTGCCAGCAGCTTAAAGGGTCTTACCAGGCCACCCCTCCACTTT.

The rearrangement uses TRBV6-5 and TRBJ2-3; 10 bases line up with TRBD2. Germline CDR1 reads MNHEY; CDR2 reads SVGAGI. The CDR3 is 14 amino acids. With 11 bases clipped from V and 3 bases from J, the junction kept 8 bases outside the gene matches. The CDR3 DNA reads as TGTGCCGCGAGGACTAGCGGTAGGACAGATACGCAGTATTTT. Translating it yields CAARTSGRTDTQYF.

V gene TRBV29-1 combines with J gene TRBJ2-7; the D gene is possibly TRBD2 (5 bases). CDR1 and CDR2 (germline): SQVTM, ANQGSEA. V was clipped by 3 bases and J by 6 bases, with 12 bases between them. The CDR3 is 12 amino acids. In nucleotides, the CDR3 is TGCAGCGTTGAGAGGCTAGCTGGCGAGCAGTACTTC. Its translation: CSVERLAGEQYF.

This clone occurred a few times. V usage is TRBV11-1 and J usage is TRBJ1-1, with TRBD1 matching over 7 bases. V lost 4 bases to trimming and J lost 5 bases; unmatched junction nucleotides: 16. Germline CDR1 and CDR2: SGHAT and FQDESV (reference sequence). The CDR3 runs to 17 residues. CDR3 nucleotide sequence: TGTGCCAGCAGCTCCCGACAGGGAGGAAGAGGTCGGACTGAAGCTTTCTTT. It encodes CASSSRQGGRGRTEAFF.

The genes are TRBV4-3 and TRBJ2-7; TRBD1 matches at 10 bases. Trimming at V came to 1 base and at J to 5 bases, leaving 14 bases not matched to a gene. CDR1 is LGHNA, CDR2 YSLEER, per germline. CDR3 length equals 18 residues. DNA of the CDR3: TGCGCCAGCAGCCAAGTCCTCCGCCGTACGGGACAGGGGAACGAGCAGTACTTC. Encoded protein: CASSQVLRRTGQGNEQYF.

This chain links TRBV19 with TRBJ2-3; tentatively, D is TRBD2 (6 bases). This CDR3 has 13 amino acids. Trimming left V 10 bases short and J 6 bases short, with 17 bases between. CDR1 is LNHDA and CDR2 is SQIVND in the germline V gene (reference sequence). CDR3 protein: CAIGRSFPDTQYF. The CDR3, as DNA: TGTGCCATTGGGAGGAGTTTCCCCGATACGCAGTATTTT.

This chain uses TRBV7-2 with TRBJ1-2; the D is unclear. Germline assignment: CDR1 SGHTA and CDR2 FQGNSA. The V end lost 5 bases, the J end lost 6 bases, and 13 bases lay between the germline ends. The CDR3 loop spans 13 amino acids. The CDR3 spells CASSLPGPDGYTF. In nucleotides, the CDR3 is TGTGCCAGCAGCCTTCCGGGTCCGGATGGCTACACCTTC.

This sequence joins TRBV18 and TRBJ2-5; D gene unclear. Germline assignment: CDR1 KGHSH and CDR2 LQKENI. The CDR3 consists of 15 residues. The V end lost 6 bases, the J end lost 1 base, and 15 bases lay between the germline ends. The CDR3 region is CASSRSGRTQETQYF. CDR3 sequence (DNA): TGTGCCAGCTCCCGCTCAGGACGGACCCAAGAGACCCAGTACTTC.

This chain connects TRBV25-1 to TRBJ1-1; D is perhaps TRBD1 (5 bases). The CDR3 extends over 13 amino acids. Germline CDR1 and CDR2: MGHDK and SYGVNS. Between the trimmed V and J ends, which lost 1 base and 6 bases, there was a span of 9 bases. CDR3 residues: CASSEFQGSEAFF. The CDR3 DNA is TGTGCCAGCAGTGAATTTCAGGGATCTGAAGCTTTCTTT.

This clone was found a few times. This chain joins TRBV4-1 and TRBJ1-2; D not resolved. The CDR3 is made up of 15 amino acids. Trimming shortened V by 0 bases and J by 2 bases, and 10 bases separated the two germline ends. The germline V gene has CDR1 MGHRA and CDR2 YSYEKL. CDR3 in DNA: TGCGCCAGCAGCCAAGATGACAACGAGAACTATGGCTACACCTTC. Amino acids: CASSQDDNENYGYTF.

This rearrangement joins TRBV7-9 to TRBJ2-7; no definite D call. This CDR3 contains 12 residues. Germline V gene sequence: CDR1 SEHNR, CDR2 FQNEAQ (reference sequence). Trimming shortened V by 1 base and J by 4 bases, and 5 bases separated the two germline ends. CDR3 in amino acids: CASSLEAYEQYF. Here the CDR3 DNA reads TGTGCCAGCAGCTTAGAAGCGTACGAGCAGTACTTC.

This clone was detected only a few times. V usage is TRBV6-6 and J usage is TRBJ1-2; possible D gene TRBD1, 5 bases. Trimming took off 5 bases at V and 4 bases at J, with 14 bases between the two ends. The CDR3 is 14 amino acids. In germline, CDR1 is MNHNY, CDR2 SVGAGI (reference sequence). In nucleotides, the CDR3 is TGTGCCAGCAGTAGCCTAACAGGTTTCTATGGCTACACCTTC. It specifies CASSSLTGFYGYTF.

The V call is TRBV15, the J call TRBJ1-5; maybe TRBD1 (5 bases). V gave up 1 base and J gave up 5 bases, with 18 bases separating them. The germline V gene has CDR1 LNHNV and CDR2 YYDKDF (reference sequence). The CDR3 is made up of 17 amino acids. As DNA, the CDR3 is TGTGCCACCAGCAGAGCCAGGGTAGGAGGGATCCATCAGCCCCAGCATTTT. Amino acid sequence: CATSRARVGGIHQPQHF.

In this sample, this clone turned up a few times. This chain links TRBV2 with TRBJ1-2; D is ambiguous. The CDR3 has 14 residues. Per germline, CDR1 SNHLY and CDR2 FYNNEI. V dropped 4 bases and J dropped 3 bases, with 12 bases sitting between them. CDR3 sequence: CASSVDTVHYGYTF. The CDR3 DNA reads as TGTGCCAGCAGTGTGGATACAGTTCACTATGGCTACACCTTC.

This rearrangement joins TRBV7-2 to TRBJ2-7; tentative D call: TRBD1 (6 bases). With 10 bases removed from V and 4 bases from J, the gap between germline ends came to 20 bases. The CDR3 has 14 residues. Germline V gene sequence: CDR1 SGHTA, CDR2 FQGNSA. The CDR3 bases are TGTGCCACCAGTTTGGGGACACTCACTTACGAGCAGTACTTC. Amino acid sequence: CATSLGTLTYEQYF.

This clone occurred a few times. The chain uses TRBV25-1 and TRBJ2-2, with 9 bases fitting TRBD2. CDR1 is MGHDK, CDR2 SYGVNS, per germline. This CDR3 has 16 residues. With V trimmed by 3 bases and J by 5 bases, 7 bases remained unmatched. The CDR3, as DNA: TGTGCCAGCAGTGATTCCCCTAGCGGGGCAACCGGGGAGCTGTTTTTT. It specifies CASSDSPSGATGELFF.

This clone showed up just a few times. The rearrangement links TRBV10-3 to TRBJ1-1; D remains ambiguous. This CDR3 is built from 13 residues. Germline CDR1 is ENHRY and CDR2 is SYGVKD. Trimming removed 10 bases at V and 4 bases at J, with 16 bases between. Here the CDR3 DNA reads TGTGCCACCTCGGAGGGAGAAGGCACTGAAGCTTTCTTT. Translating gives CATSEGEGTEAFF.

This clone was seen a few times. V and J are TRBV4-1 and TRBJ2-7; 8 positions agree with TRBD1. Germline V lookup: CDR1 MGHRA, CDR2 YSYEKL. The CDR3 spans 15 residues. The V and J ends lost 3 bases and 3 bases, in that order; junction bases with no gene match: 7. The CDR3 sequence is CASSHPGQVLYEQYF. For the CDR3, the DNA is TGCGCCAGCAGCCACCCGGGACAGGTCCTCTACGAGCAGTACTTC.

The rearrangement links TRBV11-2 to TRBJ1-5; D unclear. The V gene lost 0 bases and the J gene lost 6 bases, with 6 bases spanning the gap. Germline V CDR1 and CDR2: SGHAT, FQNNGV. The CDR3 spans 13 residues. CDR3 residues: CASSLDRSQPQHF. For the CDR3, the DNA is TGTGCCAGCAGCTTAGATAGGAGTCAGCCCCAGCATTTT. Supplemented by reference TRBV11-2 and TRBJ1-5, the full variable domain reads EAGVAQSPRYKIIEKRQSVAFWCNPISGHATLYWYQQILGQGPKLLIQFQNNGVVDDSQLPKDRFSAERLKGVDSTLKIQPAKLEDSAVYLCASSLDRSQPQHFGDGTRLSIL.